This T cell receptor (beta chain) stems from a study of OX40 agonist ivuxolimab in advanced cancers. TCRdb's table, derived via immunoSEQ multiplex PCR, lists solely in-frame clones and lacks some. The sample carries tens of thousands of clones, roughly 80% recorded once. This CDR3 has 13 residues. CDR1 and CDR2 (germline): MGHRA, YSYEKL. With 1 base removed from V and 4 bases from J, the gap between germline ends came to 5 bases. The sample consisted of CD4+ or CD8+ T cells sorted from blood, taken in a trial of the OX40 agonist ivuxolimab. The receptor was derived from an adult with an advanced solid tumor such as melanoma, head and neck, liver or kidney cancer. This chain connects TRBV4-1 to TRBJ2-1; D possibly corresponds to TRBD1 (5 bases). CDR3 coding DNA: TGCGCCAGCAGCCAAGCAGGGTACAATGAGCAGTTCTTC. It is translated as CASSQAGYNEQFF.